What follows are 11 T cell receptor beta chains derived from one specimen sequenced in a study of cytomegalovirus exposure and HLA in healthy donors. Amplification used 60 Vbeta primers and 13 Jbeta primers. The assay was immunoSEQ multiplex PCR, and TCRdb's table has in-frame clones only and misses some. The sample has fewer than 85,000 clones, over 60% seen once. Sequences were obtained from PBMCs. These receptors came from a male donor in good health and CMV-seropositive.

V usage is TRBV10-1 and J usage is TRBJ2-1; D call uncertain. There are 14 residues in the CDR3. CDR1 is WNHNN, CDR2 SYGVQD, per germline (reference sequence). Trimming took 2 bases from V and 6 from J, leaving 11 bases between them. CDR3: CASSELLGRNEQFF. The CDR3 region has the DNA TGCGCCAGCAGTGAGCTGCTCGGTCGCAATGAGCAGTTCTTC.

V and J are TRBV5-1 and TRBJ1-1; weak D call: TRBD1 (5 bases). V was pared by 1 base and J by 8 bases, with 9 bases between. CDR1 is SGHRS, CDR2 YFSETQ, per germline. This CDR3 is built from 12 residues. The CDR3 sequence is CASSLSGGEAFF. The CDR3 nucleotides are TGCGCCAGCAGCTTGTCCGGGGGAGAAGCTTTCTTT.

The CDR3 DNA reads TGTGCCAGCAGCAAGGAGGTAAAGGGTAGCTACGGCTACACCTTC. It yields the protein CASSKEVKGSYGYTF. V gene TRBV5-6 combines with J gene TRBJ1-2; D is ambiguous. Germline V CDR1 and CDR2: SGHDT, YYEEEE. The CDR3 is 15 amino acids. Trimming removed 4 bases from V and 8 bases from J, with 21 bases in between. The variable domain in full, with the rest retrieved from reference TRBV5-6 and TRBJ1-2, is DAGVTQSPTHLIKTRGQQVTLRCSPKSGHDTVSWYQQALGQGPQFIFQYYEEEERQRGNFPDRFSGHQFPNYSSELNVNALLLGDSALYLCASSKEVKGSYGYTFGSGTRLTVV.

The V call is TRBV11-2, the J call TRBJ2-2; no firm D call. Deletions cut 3 bases from V and 6 bases from J, with 11 bases between. Germline assignment: CDR1 SGHAT and CDR2 FQNNGV. There are 14 residues in the CDR3. Written as DNA, the CDR3 is TGTGCCAGCAGCTTTAGCCCGCGGCCCGGGGAGCTGTTTTTT. It encodes CASSFSPRPGELFF.

This clone was seen just once. The V gene is TRBV18, the J gene TRBJ1-2; TRBD1 matches at 7 bases. This CDR3 comprises 13 residues. V gave up 4 bases and J gave up 3 bases; unmatched junction bases: 2. Germline V gives CDR1 KGHSH, CDR2 LQKENI. The CDR3 sequence: CASSQGAHYGYTF. CDR3 coding DNA: TGTGCCAGCTCACAGGGGGCTCACTATGGCTACACCTTC.

The chain couples TRBV27 to TRBJ1-6, with D hard to call. The CDR3 has 13 amino acids. Per the germline V gene, CDR1 is MNHEY and CDR2 is SMNVEV (reference sequence). Trimming removed 8 bases from V and 10 bases from J, with 15 bases in between. The CDR3 DNA sequence: TGTGCCAGCCGGGTCGCGCGATACTCACCCCTCCACTTT. Residues: CASRVARYSPLHF.

This clone was recorded once. The rearrangement joins TRBV5-4 to TRBJ2-2; 11 bases match TRBD1. CDR1 is SGHNT, CDR2 YYREEE, per germline (reference sequence). CDR3 length: 18 residues. The V and J ends lost 4 bases and 6 bases, in that order; junction bases with no gene match: 14. CDR3: CASSRRDRGIMLAGELFF. In nucleotides, the CDR3 is TGTGCCAGCAGCCGCCGGGACAGGGGGATTATGCTCGCCGGGGAGCTGTTTTTT.

The chain carries TRBV7-9 and TRBJ2-5; D is undetermined. The ends were cut back, 0 bases at V and 1 base at J, with 12 bases in the middle. This CDR3 has 16 amino acids. The germline CDR1 and CDR2 sequences are SEHNR and FQNEAQ (reference sequence). Here the CDR3 reads CASSLAWSVLQETQYF. The CDR3 region has the DNA TGTGCCAGCAGCTTAGCCTGGTCGGTACTCCAAGAGACCCAGTACTTC.

This chain uses TRBV19 with TRBJ2-7, with a possible D match to TRBD2 (7 bases). V was clipped by 1 base and J by 4 bases, with 11 bases between them. The CDR3 spans 14 residues. Per germline, CDR1 LNHDA and CDR2 SQIVND (reference sequence). For the CDR3, the DNA is TGTGCCAGTAGTATAGGGGGGGGCGCATACGAGCAGTACTTC. Its protein product is CASSIGGGAYEQYF.

The count of this clone is one. The V gene is TRBV7-9, the J gene TRBJ2-5, with D possibly matching TRBD1 (5 bases). Germline V gene data show CDR1 as SEHNR and CDR2 as FQNEAQ (reference sequence). V was trimmed by 5 bases and J by 4 bases, leaving 17 bases between them. The CDR3 contains 15 residues. Here the CDR3 DNA reads TGTGCCAGCAGCCCCCTGGGGCTGGCCCCAGAGACCCAGTACTTC. Its protein is CASSPLGLAPETQYF.

The V and J genes are TRBV30 and TRBJ1-2; D gene uncertain. This CDR3 contains 12 residues. In germline, CDR1 is GTSNPN, CDR2 SVGIG (reference sequence). V was clipped by 4 bases and J by 8 bases, with 14 bases between them. CDR3 amino acids: CAWTVRAGGYTF. DNA for the CDR3: TGTGCCTGGACCGTACGGGCGGGAGGCTACACCTTC. The full variable domain, rest sourced from reference TRBV30 and TRBJ1-2, is SQTIHQWPATLVQPVGSPLSLECTVEGTSNPNLYWYRQAAGRGLQLLFYSVGIGQISSEVPQNLSASRPQDRQFILSSKKLLLSDSGFYLCAWTVRAGGYTFGSGTRLTVV.